The present entry profiles one T cell receptor beta chain with its context. This sample stems from a study of shared clonotypes between healthy human individuals. Germline V gene lookup returns CDR1 WSHSY and CDR2 SAAADI. V lost 0 bases and J lost 1, with 10 bases in between. The CDR3 contains 16 residues. Genomic DNA from each subset was divided evenly over several immunoSEQ plates. This table comes from immunoSEQ multiplex PCR, and its TCRdb copy is limited to in-frame clones, with some not included. Among 300,000 to 350,000 clones listed, 73% were seen once. Input material: memory CD4+ T cells sorted from blood. The subset was: CD45RA-negative fraction. The sequence came from a young man in good health. This sequence joins TRBV10-2 and TRBJ2-1; possibly TRBD1 or TRBD2 for D (5 bases each). The CDR3 here is CASSESWGSSYNEQFF. Written as DNA, the CDR3 is TGCGCCAGCAGTGAGTCTTGGGGGAGTTCCTACAATGAGCAGTTCTTC.